One and the same sample provided the 22 T cell receptor beta chains below, sequenced in a study of blood T cell repertoires in COVID-19. Some clones are missing from TCRdb's copy, which holds only in-frame ones; the method was immunoSEQ multiplex PCR. Of about 87,000 clones detected, 70% to 85% appear once; the ten largest clones hold approximately 3%. The sequenced sample consisted of peripheral blood. The source is a woman older than 75 with COVID-19, enrolled during active disease.

This clone occurred a few times. This chain uses TRBV7-9 with TRBJ1-5; 10 bases line up with TRBD1. CDR3 length equals 14 residues. CDR1 is SEHNR, CDR2 FQNEAQ, per germline (reference sequence). After removal of 5 bases from V and 7 bases from J, the junction contained 5 bases not matched to a gene. CDR3 in DNA: TGTGCCAGCAGCCCGACAGGGGGCGACCAGCCCCAGCATTTT. Its protein is CASSPTGGDQPQHF. Combining the CDR3 with reference TRBV7-9 and TRBJ1-5 gives the whole variable domain DTGVSQNPRHKITKRGQNVTFRCDPISEHNRLYWYRQTLGQGPEFLTYFQNEAQLEKSRLLSDRFSAERPKGSFSTLEIQRTEQGDSAMYLCASSPTGGDQPQHFGDGTRLSIL.

This clone was observed a few times. The chain links TRBV18 to TRBJ1-5; D is uncertain. The CDR3 extends over 14 amino acids. Germline CDR1 KGHSH, CDR2 LQKENI. Trimming took off 3 bases at V and 4 bases at J, with 10 bases between the two ends. CDR3 bases: TGTGCCAGCTCACCGTTAGGAGGGAATCAGCCCCAGCATTTT. It yields the protein CASSPLGGNQPQHF.

This chain connects TRBV5-1 to TRBJ2-5; a possible D gene is TRBD1 (5 bases). Germline V lookup: CDR1 SGHRS, CDR2 YFSETQ. The CDR3 consists of 16 residues. V lost 0 bases to trimming and J lost 4 bases, with 16 bases between them. The CDR3 spells CASSLDPQGGVETQYF. The CDR3 DNA sequence: TGCGCCAGCAGCTTGGACCCGCAGGGTGGGGTAGAGACCCAGTACTTC.

The chain employs TRBV9 and TRBJ1-3, with TRBD1 matching 7 bases. J lost 1 base, V lost 3 bases, and 10 bases had no gene match. The CDR3 has 17 residues. The germline V gene has CDR1 SGDLS and CDR2 YYNGEE. CDR3 loop: CASSASTGPLSGNTIYF. The CDR3 coding sequence is TGTGCCAGCAGCGCATCGACAGGGCCCCTATCTGGAAACACCATATATTTT.

The J gene is TRBJ2-2, the V gene TRBV25-1; TRBD2 aligns across 9 bases. After removal of 11 bases from V and 5 bases from J, the junction contained 15 bases not matched to a gene. The CDR3 contains 16 residues. Per germline, CDR1 MGHDK and CDR2 SYGVNS. The CDR3 loop reads CAGKMGPSGVTGELFF. Here the CDR3 DNA reads TGTGCCGGTAAAATGGGTCCTAGCGGGGTAACCGGGGAGCTGTTTTTT.

This chain joins TRBV30 and TRBJ1-6; D unclear. Per the germline V gene, CDR1 is GTSNPN and CDR2 is SVGIG (reference sequence). CDR3 length: 13 amino acids. Trimming left V 5 bases short and J 4 bases short, with 9 bases between. CDR3 sequence: CAWDPGYNSPLHF. The CDR3 DNA is TGTGCCTGGGATCCGGGTTATAATTCACCCCTCCACTTT.

This chain joins TRBV4-2 and TRBJ2-5; D gene uncertain. The germline V gene has CDR1 LGHNA and CDR2 YNFKEQ. The CDR3 is 14 residues long. V lost 1 base and J lost 3, with 9 bases in between. The chain's CDR3 is CASSQAPGEETQYF. The CDR3 nucleotides read TGTGCCAGCAGCCAAGCTCCGGGTGAAGAGACCCAGTACTTC.

This sequence joins TRBV2 and TRBJ2-1; TRBD2 matches 9 bases. The trim removed 6 bases at V and 4 bases at J, leaving 1 base unmatched. The CDR3 runs 13 residues. Germline V lookup: CDR1 SNHLY, CDR2 FYNNEI. The DNA for the CDR3 is TGTGCCAGCAGCAGCGGGGGGTACAATGAGCAGTTCTTC. Protein product: CASSSGGYNEQFF.

The genes are TRBV19 and TRBJ2-5; 8 nucleotides align to TRBD2. The CDR3 extends over 15 amino acids. After removal of 5 bases from V and 3 bases from J, the junction contained 8 bases not matched to a gene. Germline assignment: CDR1 LNHDA and CDR2 SQIVND (reference sequence). DNA of the CDR3: TGTGCCAGTAGTCCCAACGCGGGACTAGAAGAGACCCAGTACTTC. Its protein product is CASSPNAGLEETQYF.

The J gene is TRBJ2-5, the V gene TRBV19; TRBD1 matches at 9 bases. The CDR3 contains 16 residues. Germline loops: CDR1 LNHDA, CDR2 SQIVND (reference sequence). After removal of 2 bases from V and 5 bases from J, the junction contained 9 bases not matched to a gene. Written as DNA, the CDR3 is TGTGCCAGTAGTATATACAGGGGGCTTTCGGTGGAGACCCAGTACTTC. It encodes CASSIYRGLSVETQYF. The full variable domain, in which reference TRBV19 and TRBJ2-5 provide the parts outside the CDR3, is DGGITQSPKYLFRKEGQNVTLSCEQNLNHDAMYWYRQDPGQGLRLIYYSQIVNDFQKGDIAEGYSVSREKKESFPLTVTSAQKNPTAFYLCASSIYRGLSVETQYFGPGTRLLVL.

The V and J genes are TRBV6-5 and TRBJ1-1; 8 bases align to TRBD1. Germline assignment: CDR1 MNHEY and CDR2 SVGAGI. The CDR3 has 13 residues. V was clipped by 6 bases and J by 4 bases; unmatched bases: 4. Written as DNA, the CDR3 is TGTGCCAGCAGGACCACAGGGGGCACTGAAGCTTTCTTT. As protein: CASRTTGGTEAFF.

The V call is TRBV7-2, the J call TRBJ2-7, with D perhaps TRBD2 (5 bases). There are 13 residues in the CDR3. Germline assignment: CDR1 SGHTA and CDR2 FQGNSA. Trimming took off 3 bases at V and 2 bases at J, with 8 bases between the two ends. In nucleotides, the CDR3 is TGTGCCAGCAGCTTCCGGGGAGCCTACGAGCAGTACTTC. Translation gives CASSFRGAYEQYF.

The chain links TRBV7-9 to TRBJ1-1; 10 positions agree with TRBD1. Looked up from germline, CDR1 is SEHNR and CDR2 is FQNEAQ (reference sequence). The CDR3 runs 14 residues. V shed 7 bases and J 2 bases; nucleotides not matched to a gene: 4. The CDR3, as DNA: TGTGCCAGCACCCCGACAGGGGGCAACACTGAAGCTTTCTTT. Translating it yields CASTPTGGNTEAFF. Together with reference TRBV7-9 and TRBJ1-1, the CDR3 gives the full variable domain: DTGVSQNPRHKITKRGQNVTFRCDPISEHNRLYWYRQTLGQGPEFLTYFQNEAQLEKSRLLSDRFSAERPKGSFSTLEIQRTEQGDSAMYLCASTPTGGNTEAFFGQGTRLTVV.

V is TRBV19 and J is TRBJ1-2; D not certain. This CDR3 is built from 15 residues. V was clipped by 2 bases and J by 3 bases, with 13 bases between them. In germline, CDR1 is LNHDA, CDR2 SQIVND (reference sequence). The chain's CDR3 is CASSIPSGDYYGYTF. The CDR3 DNA is TGTGCCAGTAGTATACCCTCGGGAGACTACTATGGCTACACCTTC.

The gene calls are TRBV2 and TRBJ1-1; 7 bases fit TRBD1. The germline CDR1 and CDR2 sequences are SNHLY and FYNNEI. This CDR3 contains 13 residues. With 8 bases clipped from V and 0 bases from J, the junction kept 3 bases outside the gene matches. Here the CDR3 reads CASSGQVNTEAFF. The CDR3 coding sequence is TGTGCCAGCTCAGGACAGGTGAACACTGAAGCTTTCTTT.

The chain couples TRBV19 to TRBJ2-2, with 14 bases aligning to TRBD2. Germline loops: CDR1 LNHDA, CDR2 SQIVND (reference sequence). The CDR3 length is 17 residues. J was trimmed by 0 bases and V by 3 bases; bases with no gene match: 0. The CDR3 DNA sequence: TGTGCCAGTAGTATGGGACTAGCGGGGGCGAACACCGGGGAGCTGTTTTTT. Amino acids: CASSMGLAGANTGELFF.

The chain combines TRBV10-1 with TRBJ2-3; 10 bases agree with TRBD2. This CDR3 comprises 16 residues. J gave up 10 bases and V 0 bases, and 10 bases lay outside the gene matches. Germline-derived CDR1 and CDR2 are WNHNN and SYGVQD (reference sequence). DNA for the CDR3: TGCGCCAGCAGTGAGTCGAACGGACCAGCGGGAGGGTCGCAGTATTTT. Translated: CASSESNGPAGGSQYF.

This chain connects TRBV5-6 to TRBJ1-1; D gene ambiguous. The CDR3 has 14 amino acids. Trimming removed 4 bases at V and 5 bases at J, with 15 bases between. Germline-derived CDR1 and CDR2 are SGHDT and YYEEEE. The CDR3 DNA follows: TGTGCCAGCAGCATTAACATTATCGGGACTGAAGCTTTCTTT. Its protein is CASSINIIGTEAFF.

For the CDR3, the DNA is TGTGCCTGGAGTGTACCCGGGGTTTCACCCCTCCACTTT. The encoded protein is CAWSVPGVSPLHF. This chain joins TRBV30 and TRBJ1-6; D is uncertain. CDR1 and CDR2 from the germline V gene are GTSNPN and SVGIG (reference sequence). Trimming cost V 0 bases and J 9 bases, with 9 bases left between them. The CDR3 covers 13 residues.

The genes are TRBV18 and TRBJ1-2, with D possibly being TRBD1 (5 bases). The CDR3 spans 14 residues. Looked up from germline, CDR1 is KGHSH and CDR2 is LQKENI. Trimming shortened V by 2 bases and J by 6 bases, and 13 bases separated the two germline ends. The CDR3 bases are TGTGCCAGCTCACCAACGGCGGGGGAAGATGGCTACACCTTC. It codes for CASSPTAGEDGYTF.

This chain links TRBV5-5 with TRBJ2-1; TRBD2 might be the D (5 bases). In germline, CDR1 is SGHKS, CDR2 YYEKEE (reference sequence). The CDR3 extends over 15 amino acids. The V gene lost 5 bases and the J gene lost 3 bases, with 15 bases spanning the gap. The CDR3 protein is CASRPLGAVYNEQFF. The CDR3 DNA reads as TGTGCCAGCAGGCCTTTGGGAGCTGTCTACAATGAGCAGTTCTTC.

This chain connects TRBV6-4 to TRBJ1-2, with D perhaps TRBD1 (5 bases). Germline V gene sequence: CDR1 MRHNA, CDR2 SNTAGT. The CDR3 is 13 residues long. Trimming left V 0 bases short and J 9 bases short, with 11 bases between. CDR3 region: CASSDSGGISYTF. As DNA, the CDR3 is TGTGCCAGCAGTGACTCTGGGGGGATTAGCTACACCTTC.